The rows below give T cell receptor beta chains drawn from one sample of a study of graft-versus-host responses after intestinal transplantation. Antigen specificity for these receptors is unknown. Profiling relied on immunoSEQ multiplex PCR, and the TCRdb table lists in-frame clones only, not all of them. The sample consists of over 100,000 clones, around 96% of them appearing once. The material was unstimulated CD8+ T cells sorted from spleen or lymph node cells, obtained before intestinal transplant. Receptor source: a human donor who received an intestinal transplant. CDR3s include the opening cysteine and the closing phenylalanine or tryptophan. A D gene is named only where the DNA matches it firmly. Clone size is not always given. Where it is, it says once, few, many or a class for expanded clones.

v_call	d_call	clone_size	j_call	cdr3_aa	cdr3_nt
TRBV6-4	.	.	TRBJ2-3	CASSGSSTDTQYF	TGTGCCAGCAGCGGGAGTAGCACAGATACGCAGTATTTT
TRBV4-1	.	.	TRBJ2-7	CASSQDVVAYEQYF	TGCGCCAGCAGCCAAGATGTGGTAGCCTACGAGCAGTACTTC
TRBV18	TRBD1	.	TRBJ1-2	CASSPWDRESYGYTF	TGTGCCAGCTCACCATGGGACAGGGAATCCTATGGCTACACCTTC
TRBV6-5	TRBD2	.	TRBJ2-7	CASSYSTSGGFYEQYF	TGTGCCAGCAGTTACTCGACTAGCGGGGGGTTCTACGAGCAGTACTTC
TRBV27	.	.	TRBJ2-5	CASGPQETQYF	TGTGCCAGCGGTCCGCAAGAGACCCAGTACTTC
TRBV7-6	.	.	TRBJ2-3	CASSLSTGVWADTQYF	TGTGCCAGCAGCTTATCCACGGGAGTTTGGGCAGATACGCAGTATTTT
TRBV30	.	.	TRBJ1-1	CAWSPADIEAFF	TGTGCCTGGAGTCCGGCAGACATTGAAGCTTTCTTT
TRBV19	TRBD1	.	TRBJ1-1	CASSTGTGALTEAFF	TGTGCCAGTAGTACCGGGACAGGGGCCCTCACTGAAGCTTTCTTT
TRBV7-9	.	.	TRBJ2-1	CASSWWDNEQFF	TGTGCCAGCAGCTGGTGGGACAATGAGCAGTTCTTC
TRBV9	TRBD2	.	TRBJ2-1	CASSVDGGSSYNEQFF	TGTGCCAGCAGCGTAGACGGGGGGAGCTCCTACAATGAGCAGTTCTTC
TRBV6-1	TRBD2	.	TRBJ2-5	CASSEADGLAKESGTQYF	TGTGCCAGCAGTGAAGCAGACGGACTAGCGAAGGAAAGTGGGACCCAGTACTTC
TRBV5-1	.	once	TRBJ2-2	CASSLAQGGTGELFF	TGCGCCAGCAGCTTGGCCCAGGGCGGCACCGGGGAGCTGTTTTTT
TRBV11-3	.	.	TRBJ1-5	CASSLAAGSPYNQPQHF	TGTGCCAGCAGCTTGGCTGCCGGGTCACCTTACAATCAGCCCCAGCATTTT
TRBV2	TRBD2	.	TRBJ2-7	CASPGTSSYEQYF	TGTGCCAGCCCTGGGACTAGCTCCTACGAGCAGTACTTC
TRBV9	TRBD2	.	TRBJ2-7	CASSVGSGSDEQYF	TGTGCCAGCAGCGTAGGGAGCGGGAGTGACGAGCAGTACTTC
TRBV30	TRBD1	.	TRBJ1-1	CAWRMYRDREAFF	TGTGCCTGGAGGATGTACCGGGACAGGGAAGCTTTCTTT
TRBV5-6	TRBD1	.	TRBJ1-5	CASSFQTGGSNQPQHF	TGTGCCAGCAGCTTCCAGACAGGGGGATCGAATCAGCCCCAGCATTTT
TRBV29-1	.	once	TRBJ1-2	CSVGQAGYGYTF	TGCAGCGTTGGACAGGCTGGCTATGGCTACACCTTC
TRBV21-1	.	.	TRBJ2-7	CASSNARTSGVVGDEQYF	TGTGCCAGCAGCAACGCCCGGACTAGCGGAGTGGTAGGGGACGAGCAGTACTTC
TRBV19	TRBD1	.	TRBJ1-2	CASRKGAQGYTF	TGTGCCAGTAGAAAGGGGGCGCAAGGCTACACCTTC
TRBV7-2	.	.	TRBJ2-7	CASSLNYEQYF	TGTGCCAGCAGCTTGAACTACGAGCAGTACTTC
TRBV4-3	.	.	TRBJ2-7	CASSQGDGYEQYF	TGCGCCAGCAGCCAGGGGGATGGCTACGAGCAGTACTTC
TRBV19	.	.	TRBJ2-1	CASRVGGFYNEQFF	TGTGCCAGTAGGGTCGGGGGCTTCTACAATGAGCAGTTCTTC
TRBV7-3	TRBD1	.	TRBJ2-7	CASSLEGQGHEQYF	TGTGCCAGCAGCTTAGAGGGACAGGGGCACGAGCAGTACTTC
TRBV4-1	.	.	TRBJ2-1	CASSLFDRARGSYNEQFF	TGCGCCAGCAGCCTCTTCGATCGGGCCAGGGGCTCCTACAATGAGCAGTTCTTC
TRBV7-2	TRBD2	.	TRBJ2-1	CASSLGGPPRNEQFF	TGTGCCAGCAGCTTGGGAGGGCCGCCAAGGAATGAGCAGTTCTTC
TRBV4-1	.	.	TRBJ2-7	CASSQVSEVPYEQYF	TGCGCCAGCAGCCAAGTGTCTGAGGTTCCCTACGAGCAGTACTTC
TRBV19	.	.	TRBJ1-1	CASSIERNTEAFF	TGTGCCAGTAGTATAGAAAGGAACACTGAAGCTTTCTTT
TRBV10-3	.	.	TRBJ1-1	CAISDRVEDTEAFF	TGTGCCATCAGTGACAGGGTGGAGGATACTGAAGCTTTCTTT
TRBV4-3	.	.	TRBJ2-7	CASSLVIGGNEQYF	TGCGCCAGCAGCCTCGTCATCGGGGGCAACGAGCAGTACTTC
TRBV10-3	.	.	TRBJ2-7	CAISDGDLEQYF	TGTGCCATCAGTGATGGAGATCTCGAGCAGTACTTC
TRBV19	.	.	TRBJ1-2	CASSDIPAEPYGYTF	TGTGCCTCCAGTGACATCCCGGCAGAGCCATATGGCTACACCTTC
TRBV5-6	TRBD1	.	TRBJ2-7	CASRISGQGRYYEQYF	TGTGCCAGCAGGATCTCGGGACAGGGCCGGTACTACGAGCAGTACTTC
TRBV6-1	.	.	TRBJ2-1	CASSEGTVSYNEQFF	TGTGCCAGCAGTGAAGGGACAGTGTCCTACAATGAGCAGTTCTTC
TRBV7-9	.	.	TRBJ1-1	CASSLPGRGYNEAFF	TGTGCCAGCAGCTTACCAGGGAGAGGGTATAATGAAGCTTTCTTT
TRBV2	TRBD2	.	TRBJ2-2	CASKRLAATGTGELFF	TGTGCCAGCAAACGACTAGCGGCCACGGGAACCGGGGAGCTGTTTTTT
TRBV27	.	.	TRBJ2-7	CASSLRQGSYEQYF	TGTGCCAGCAGTTTAAGGCAGGGATCATACGAGCAGTACTTC
TRBV12-5	TRBD2	.	TRBJ2-1	CASGLALTGTSFINEQFF	TGTGCTAGTGGTTTGGCACTTACCGGGACTAGCTTTATTAATGAGCAGTTCTTC
TRBV7-8	TRBD2	.	TRBJ2-1	CASSFRLAGSYNEQFF	TGTGCCAGCAGCTTCAGACTAGCGGGCTCCTACAATGAGCAGTTCTTC
TRBV6-1	TRBD1	.	TRBJ2-7	CASRDYQGDYEQYF	TGTGCCAGCAGGGATTACCAGGGGGACTACGAGCAGTACTTC
TRBV2	.	.	TRBJ2-5	CASSERERTLQETQYF	TGTGCCAGCAGTGAGAGGGAGCGTACCTTGCAAGAGACCCAGTACTTC
TRBV19	.	.	TRBJ2-5	CASSIDPAQETQYF	TGTGCCAGTAGTATAGATCCGGCACAAGAGACCCAGTACTTC
TRBV19	.	.	TRBJ1-1	CASSTQEGTEAFF	TGTGCCAGTAGTACCCAGGAGGGGACTGAAGCTTTCTTT